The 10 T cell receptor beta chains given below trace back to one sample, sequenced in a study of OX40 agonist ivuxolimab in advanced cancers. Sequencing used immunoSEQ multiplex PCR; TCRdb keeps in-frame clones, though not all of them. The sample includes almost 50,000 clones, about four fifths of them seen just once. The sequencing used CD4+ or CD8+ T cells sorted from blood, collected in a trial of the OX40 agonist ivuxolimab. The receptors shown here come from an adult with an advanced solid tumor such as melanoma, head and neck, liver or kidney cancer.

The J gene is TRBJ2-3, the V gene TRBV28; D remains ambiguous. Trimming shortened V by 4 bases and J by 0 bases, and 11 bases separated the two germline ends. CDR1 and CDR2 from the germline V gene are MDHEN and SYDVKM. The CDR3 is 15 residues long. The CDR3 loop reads CASSSVTLSTDTQYF. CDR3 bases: TGTGCCAGCAGTTCTGTGACACTTAGCACAGATACGCAGTATTTT. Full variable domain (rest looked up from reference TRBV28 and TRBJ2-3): DVKVTQSSRYLVKRTGEKVFLECVQDMDHENMFWYRQDPGLGLRLIYFSYDVKMKEKGDIPEGYSVSREKKERFSLILESASTNQTSMYLCASSSVTLSTDTQYFGPGTRLTVL.

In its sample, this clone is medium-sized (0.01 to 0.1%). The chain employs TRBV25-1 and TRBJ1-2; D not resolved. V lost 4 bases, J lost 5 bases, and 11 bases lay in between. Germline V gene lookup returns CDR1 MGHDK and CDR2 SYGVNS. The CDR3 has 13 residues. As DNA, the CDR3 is TGTGCCAGCAGTGCTAAGGCGGGTTATGGCTACACCTTC. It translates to CASSAKAGYGYTF.

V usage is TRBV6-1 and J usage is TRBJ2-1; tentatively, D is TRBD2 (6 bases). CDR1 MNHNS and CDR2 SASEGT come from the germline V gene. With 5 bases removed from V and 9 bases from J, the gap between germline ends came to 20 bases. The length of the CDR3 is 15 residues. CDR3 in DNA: TGTGCCAGCAGTTTCTGGTTAGCGGAGGGGTTTGAGCAGTTCTTC. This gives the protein CASSFWLAEGFEQFF.

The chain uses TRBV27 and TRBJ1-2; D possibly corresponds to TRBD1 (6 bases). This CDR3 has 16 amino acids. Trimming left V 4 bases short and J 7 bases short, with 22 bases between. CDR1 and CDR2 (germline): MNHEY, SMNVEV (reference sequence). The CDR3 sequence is CASSSPGDLWRSGYTF. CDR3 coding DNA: TGTGCCAGCAGTTCCCCAGGGGACCTCTGGAGATCTGGCTACACCTTC.

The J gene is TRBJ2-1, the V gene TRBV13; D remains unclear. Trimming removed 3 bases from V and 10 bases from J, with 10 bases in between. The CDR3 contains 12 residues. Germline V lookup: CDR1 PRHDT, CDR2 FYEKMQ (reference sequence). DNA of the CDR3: TGTGCCAGCAGCTTCGTTCGTAACGAGCAGTTCTTC. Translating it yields CASSFVRNEQFF.

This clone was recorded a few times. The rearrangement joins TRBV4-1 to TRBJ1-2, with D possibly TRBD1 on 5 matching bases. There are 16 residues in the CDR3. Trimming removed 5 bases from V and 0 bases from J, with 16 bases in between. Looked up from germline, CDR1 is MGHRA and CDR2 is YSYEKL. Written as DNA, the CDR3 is TGCGCCAGCAGCTCGACAGTCTACTTAGCTAACTATGGCTACACCTTC. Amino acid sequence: CASSSTVYLANYGYTF.

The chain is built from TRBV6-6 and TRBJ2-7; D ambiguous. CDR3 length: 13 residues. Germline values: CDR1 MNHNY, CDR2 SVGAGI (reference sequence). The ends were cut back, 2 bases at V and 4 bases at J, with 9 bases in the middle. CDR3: CASSYASGYEQYV. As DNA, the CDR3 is TGTGCCAGCAGTTACGCTTCTGGGTACGAGCAGTACGTC.

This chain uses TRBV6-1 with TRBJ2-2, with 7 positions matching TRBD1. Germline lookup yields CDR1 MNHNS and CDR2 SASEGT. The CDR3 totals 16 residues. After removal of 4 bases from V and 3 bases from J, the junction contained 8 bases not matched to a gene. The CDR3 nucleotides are TGTGCCAGCAGTGGGACGACAGGGTTGGACACCGGGGAGCTGTTTTTT. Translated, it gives CASSGTTGLDTGELFF.

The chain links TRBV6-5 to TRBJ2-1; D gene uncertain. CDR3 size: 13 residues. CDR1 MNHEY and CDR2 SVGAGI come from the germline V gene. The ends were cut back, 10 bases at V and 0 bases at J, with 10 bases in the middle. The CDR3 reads CATYGFSYNEQFF. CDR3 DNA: TGTGCCACCTACGGTTTCTCCTACAATGAGCAGTTCTTC.

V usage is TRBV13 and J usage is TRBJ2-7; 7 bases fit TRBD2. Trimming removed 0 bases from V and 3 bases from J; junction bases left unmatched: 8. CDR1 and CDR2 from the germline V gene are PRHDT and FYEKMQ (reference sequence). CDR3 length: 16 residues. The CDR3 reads CASSLGLTASGYEQYF. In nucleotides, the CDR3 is TGTGCCAGCAGCTTAGGCCTAACGGCTAGCGGCTACGAGCAGTACTTC.